The 13 T cell receptor beta chains below come from one sample, sequenced in a study of graft-versus-host responses after intestinal transplantation. Using immunoSEQ multiplex PCR, the repertoire was profiled, and TCRdb retains in-frame clones only, with some absent. The data contain nearly 100,000 clones, about nine tenths of them singletons. The sequences come from PBMCs, collected 450 to 480 days after intestinal transplant. These receptor sequences come from a human patient who received an intestinal transplant, so some T cells may come from the graft donor.

This clone was recorded only once. The gene calls are TRBV27 and TRBJ1-2, with D perhaps matching TRBD1 (6 bases). The germline gives CDR1 MNHEY, CDR2 SMNVEV (reference sequence). This CDR3 contains 17 residues. V lost 0 bases and J 8 bases, leaving 22 bases between the germline ends. CDR3 bases: TGTGCCAGCAGTTTATCGCCCCTACAGGGCGCCGTGGACGGCTACACCTTC. This encodes CASSLSPLQGAVDGYTF.

The chain combines TRBV18 with TRBJ1-1; no firm D call. CDR3 length: 11 amino acids. In germline, CDR1 is KGHSH, CDR2 LQKENI. Trimming stripped 2 bases from V and 11 bases from J, with 9 bases between. The CDR3 loop is CASSPAIGAFF. CDR3 nucleotides: TGTGCCAGCTCACCAGCAATAGGGGCTTTCTTT. The full variable domain, completed using reference TRBV18 and TRBJ1-1, is NAGVMQNPRHLVRRRGQEARLRCSPMKGHSHVYWYRQLPEEGLKFMVYLQKENIIDESGMPKERFSAEFPKEGPSILRIQQVVRGDSAAYFCASSPAIGAFFGQGTRLTVV.

Comment on this clone: The same CDR3 arises from other DNA sequences in this sample as well. V usage is TRBV6-5 and J usage is TRBJ1-3; D not certain. The V and J ends lost 0 bases and 0 bases respectively, with 6 bases between them. The CDR3 is made up of 15 amino acids. Germline CDR1 and CDR2: MNHEY and SVGAGI. Here the CDR3 DNA reads TGTGCCAGCAGTTACTCGGGCGGCTCTGGAAACACCATATATTTT. It specifies CASSYSGGSGNTIYF.

With regard to this clone: The same CDR3 can be traced to other DNA sequences in this sample. V usage is TRBV6-1 and J usage is TRBJ1-5; D call uncertain. The CDR3 is made up of 15 amino acids. Trimming cost V 4 bases and J 7 bases, with 17 bases left between them. Germline V gene data show CDR1 as MNHNS and CDR2 as SASEGT. The CDR3 nucleotides read TGTGCCAGCAGTGCGATCACTAGGGCGGGGCAGCCCCAGCATTTT. The encoded protein is CASSAITRAGQPQHF.

This chain joins TRBV2 and TRBJ2-5; 8 positions agree with TRBD1. The CDR3 loop spans 14 amino acids. CDR1 and CDR2 from the germline V gene are SNHLY and FYNNEI. V lost 4 bases and J lost 5; bases outside the gene matches: 6. The chain's CDR3 is CASSARQGRETQYF. Here the CDR3 DNA reads TGTGCCAGCAGTGCCAGACAGGGGCGGGAGACCCAGTACTTC.

The gene calls are TRBV30 and TRBJ1-6; D gene ambiguous. There are 12 residues in the CDR3. Germline CDR1 reads GTSNPN; CDR2 reads SVGIG (reference sequence). V lost 0 bases to trimming and J lost 10 bases, with 7 bases between them. CDR3 sequence (DNA): TGTGCCTGGAGTGTACCCGAGTCACCCCTCCACTTT. Encoded protein: CAWSVPESPLHF.

The V call is TRBV6-5, the J call TRBJ2-5; 12 nucleotides match TRBD2. The CDR3 runs to 16 residues. Germline CDR1 reads MNHEY; CDR2 reads SVGAGI. V lost 4 bases, J lost 2 bases, and 5 bases stayed unmatched. The CDR3 DNA sequence: TGTGCCAGCAGTTCAAGGACTAGCGGGACGCAAGAGACCCAGTACTTC. Translation: CASSSRTSGTQETQYF.

The rearrangement links TRBV7-9 to TRBJ2-5; 10 bases line up with TRBD1. The V gene's germline CDR1 is SEHNR and CDR2 FQNEAQ (reference sequence). The CDR3 is 16 amino acids. V trimming: 5 bases; J trimming: 4 bases; junction bases outside the gene matches: 10. The CDR3 reads CASSPRDRGGGETQYF. CDR3 DNA: TGTGCCAGCAGCCCGCGGGACAGGGGCGGCGGAGAGACCCAGTACTTC.

V and J are TRBV9 and TRBJ2-5; unclear D gene. Germline assignment: CDR1 SGDLS and CDR2 YYNGEE. The V end lost 0 bases, the J end lost 4 bases, and 16 bases lay between the germline ends. This CDR3 has 16 residues. The CDR3 loop is CASSVGQKFPSETQYF. In DNA form, the CDR3 reads TGTGCCAGCAGCGTAGGTCAGAAGTTCCCCTCAGAGACCCAGTACTTC.

The rearrangement uses TRBV10-3 and TRBJ2-7; TRBD2 is a possible D gene (6 bases). Germline V gene data show CDR1 as ENHRY and CDR2 as SYGVKD. V dropped 8 bases and J dropped 0 bases, with 26 bases sitting between them. The CDR3 totals 18 residues. The CDR3, as DNA: TGTGCCATCGGATCGGGGGACTTCCTATTGCGGAGCTCCTACGAGCAGTACTTC. This codes for CAIGSGDFLLRSSYEQYF.

The V call is TRBV27, the J call TRBJ1-4, with 7 bases lining up with TRBD1. V lost 5 bases to trimming and J lost 3 bases; unmatched junction nucleotides: 6. The CDR3 consists of 15 residues. Germline V CDR1 and CDR2: MNHEY, SMNVEV (reference sequence). CDR3 bases: TGTGCCAGCAGTAGAGGGGGGACAGCTAATGAAAAACTGTTTTTT. Translated: CASSRGGTANEKLFF.

V gene TRBV11-2 combines with J gene TRBJ2-7; TRBD1 might be the D (6 bases). The V end was cut by 0 bases, the J end by 2 bases, with 11 bases between. The CDR3 consists of 15 residues. CDR1 SGHAT and CDR2 FQNNGV come from the germline V gene. The CDR3 sequence is CASSLEARGPYEQYF. The CDR3 nucleotides are TGTGCCAGCAGCTTAGAAGCCAGGGGACCCTACGAGCAGTACTTC.

The rearrangement joins TRBV9 to TRBJ1-2, with a possible D match to TRBD1 (6 bases). The CDR3 runs 15 residues. Trimming cost V 0 bases and J 2 bases, with 11 bases left between them. Germline-derived CDR1 and CDR2 are SGDLS and YYNGEE. Here the CDR3 reads CASSVVAGDNYGYTF. DNA for the CDR3: TGTGCCAGCAGCGTAGTCGCAGGGGACAACTATGGCTACACCTTC.